One and the same sample provided the 28 T cell receptor beta chains below, sequenced in a study of T cell changes during pregnancy in multiple sclerosis. TCRdb's table, derived via immunoSEQ multiplex PCR, lists solely in-frame clones and lacks some. Here the sample spans about 31,000 clones, roughly 90% being singletons. The input for sequencing was CD8+ T cells from peripheral blood mononuclear cells, taken in the second trimester of pregnancy. The receptors originated from a female donor with multiple sclerosis, enrolled in a pregnancy study.

This sequence joins TRBV9 and TRBJ1-1; D is possibly TRBD1 (5 bases). Germline loops: CDR1 SGDLS, CDR2 YYNGEE. The CDR3 has 15 amino acids. The germline V and J ends were trimmed by 0 bases and 0 bases, with 9 bases remaining between them. The CDR3 DNA follows: TGTGCCAGCAGCGTAGAGGAAGGGGTGAACACTGAAGCTTTCTTT. Its protein product is CASSVEEGVNTEAFF.

The chain employs TRBV7-2 and TRBJ1-5; TRBD1 matches at 7 bases. Per the germline V gene, CDR1 is SGHTA and CDR2 is FQGNSA. Trimming removed 5 bases from V and 3 bases from J; junction bases left unmatched: 7. The CDR3 extends over 15 amino acids. The CDR3 here is CASSPTGADNQPQHF. The DNA of the CDR3 is TGTGCCAGCAGCCCAACAGGGGCGGACAATCAGCCCCAGCATTTT.

The chain carries TRBV15 and TRBJ1-4; D may be TRBD1 (5 bases). This CDR3 region has 14 residues. With 2 bases removed from V and 3 bases from J, the gap between germline ends came to 7 bases. Looked up from germline, CDR1 is LNHNV and CDR2 is YYDKDF (reference sequence). The CDR3 reads CATSRKGPNEKLFF. The CDR3 DNA is TGTGCCACCAGCAGAAAGGGGCCTAATGAAAAACTGTTTTTT.

V is TRBV27 and J is TRBJ2-1; 13 bases match TRBD2. The CDR3 runs to 14 residues. Germline V CDR1 and CDR2: MNHEY, SMNVEV (reference sequence). V dropped 6 bases and J dropped 9; count of bases not matched to a gene: 5. CDR3 region: CASSPGTSGIEQFF. In nucleotides, the CDR3 is TGTGCCAGCAGCCCAGGGACTAGCGGGATTGAGCAGTTCTTC.

CDR3 region: CASSLLGQANTGELFF. CDR3 DNA sequence: TGTGCCAGCAGCTTGTTAGGACAGGCGAACACCGGGGAGCTGTTTTTT. The gene calls are TRBV5-4 and TRBJ2-2; 7 nucleotides line up with TRBD1. Per germline, CDR1 SGHNT and CDR2 YYREEE (reference sequence). V gave up 1 base and J gave up 0 bases; unmatched junction bases: 3. The length of the CDR3 is 16 residues.

The DNA of the CDR3 is TGTGCCAGCAGCAACTCGACAGGGACCTATGGCTACACCTTC. Residues: CASSNSTGTYGYTF. The gene calls are TRBV7-9 and TRBJ1-2; TRBD1 aligns across 7 bases. With 5 bases clipped from V and 4 bases from J, the junction kept 7 bases outside the gene matches. Germline V gene sequence: CDR1 SEHNR, CDR2 FQNEAQ (reference sequence). This CDR3 is 14 amino acids long.

The chain couples TRBV27 to TRBJ2-7, with 8 bases that match TRBD2. The trim removed 3 bases at V and 4 bases at J, leaving 8 bases unmatched. Germline V gene sequence: CDR1 MNHEY, CDR2 SMNVEV (reference sequence). This CDR3 contains 15 residues. CDR3 in amino acids: CASSLTGRATYEQYF. In nucleotides, the CDR3 is TGTGCCAGCAGTTTGACCGGGAGGGCCACTTACGAGCAGTACTTC.

V gene TRBV21-1 combines with J gene TRBJ2-7; TRBD1 was called by the table and not checked on the DNA. TRBV21-1 is listed as a pseudogene. The CDR3 runs 13 residues. In DNA, the CDR3 is TGTGCCATGCCGGGACAGGAGGCTGGCGAGCAGTACTTC. Translated, it gives CAMPGQEAGEQYF.

The gene calls are TRBV6-1 and TRBJ1-2; tentatively, D is TRBD1 (5 bases). The length of the CDR3 is 15 residues. The V gene's germline CDR1 is MNHNS and CDR2 SASEGT. Trimming removed 5 bases at V and 4 bases at J, with 17 bases between. CDR3 residues: CASSPRDLRGYGYTF. CDR3 DNA: TGTGCCAGCAGTCCCCGGGACTTGAGAGGCTATGGCTACACCTTC.

This clone was seen more than once but under ten times. This chain joins TRBV14 and TRBJ2-1; perhaps TRBD2 as D (5 bases). The CDR3 is made up of 12 amino acids. V dropped 8 bases and J dropped 6 bases, with 11 bases sitting between them. Germline CDR1 SGHDN, CDR2 FVKESK. CDR3 nucleotides: TGTGCCAGCGGGGAGTTTTTCAATGAGCAGTTCTTC. Its translation: CASGEFFNEQFF. Filled out from reference TRBV14 and TRBJ2-1, the complete variable domain reads EAGVTQFPSHSVIEKGQTVTLRCDPISGHDNLYWYRRVMGKEIKFLLHFVKESKQDESGMPNNRFLAERTGGTYSTLKVQPAELEDSGVYFCASGEFFNEQFFGPGTRLTVL.

The V and J genes are TRBV25-1 and TRBJ1-2; 8 nucleotides line up with TRBD1. Germline V CDR1 and CDR2: MGHDK, SYGVNS. V shed 5 bases, J shed 8 bases, and the junction held 13 bases outside the gene matches. The CDR3 extends over 15 amino acids. The DNA for the CDR3 is TGTGCCAGCAGTCCCCGGGGGGACAGGCGCGGAGGCTACACCTTC. It yields the protein CASSPRGDRRGGYTF.

In this sample, this clone turned up a few times. The rearrangement uses TRBV14 and TRBJ1-1; D unclear. CDR3 length equals 14 residues. Trimming removed 2 bases at V and 1 base at J, with 8 bases between. The germline V gene encodes CDR1 SGHDN and CDR2 FVKESK. CDR3 residues: CASSQPTENTEAFF. The CDR3 bases are TGTGCCAGCAGCCAACCTACAGAGAACACTGAAGCTTTCTTT.

In this sample, this clone turned up once. V and J are TRBV5-4 and TRBJ2-1; D is ambiguous. CDR1 and CDR2 from the germline V gene are SGHNT and YYREEE (reference sequence). V was shortened by 3 bases and J by 9 bases, with 10 bases between the two germline ends. The CDR3 is 12 residues long. The CDR3 loop reads CASSSIASEQFF. The CDR3, as DNA: TGTGCCAGCAGCTCAATAGCTAGTGAGCAGTTCTTC.

This chain joins TRBV7-2 and TRBJ2-1; 11 bases match TRBD2. The J segment lost 3 bases and the V segment lost 1 base, leaving 5 bases of the junction unmatched. The CDR3 totals 17 residues. Germline lookup yields CDR1 SGHTA and CDR2 FQGNSA. The CDR3 nucleotides are TGTGCCAGCAGCTTAGGTCCCGGGACTAGCGGCTACAATGAGCAGTTCTTC. It is translated as CASSLGPGTSGYNEQFF.

The chain is built from TRBV27 and TRBJ2-3; the match to TRBD2 covers 9 bases. Germline CDR1 reads MNHEY; CDR2 reads SMNVEV (reference sequence). This CDR3 has 17 residues. V lost 0 bases and J lost 6; bases outside the gene matches: 10. CDR3 region: CASSLSSGSVFVDTQYF. DNA of the CDR3: TGTGCCAGCAGTTTATCTAGCGGGAGTGTTTTTGTGGATACGCAGTATTTT.

The gene calls are TRBV2 and TRBJ2-7, with 12 bases aligning to TRBD2. The V gene's germline CDR1 is SNHLY and CDR2 FYNNEI. This CDR3 region has 19 residues. V lost 4 bases, J lost 2 bases, and 15 bases stayed unmatched. CDR3 nucleotides: TGTGCCAGCAGTGTGGGATGGAATTGGACTAGCGGGGAACCCTACGAGCAGTACTTC. Encoded protein: CASSVGWNWTSGEPYEQYF.

This sequence joins TRBV7-2 and TRBJ1-3; D gene uncertain. The CDR3 extends over 17 amino acids. V was pared by 1 base and J by 0 bases, with 13 bases between. CDR1 is SGHTA and CDR2 is FQGNSA in the germline V gene. CDR3 loop: CASSLGIGANSGNTIYF. The CDR3 DNA sequence: TGTGCCAGCAGCTTAGGGATTGGAGCGAACTCTGGAAACACCATATATTTT.

The chain is built from TRBV29-1 and TRBJ2-1; no clear D gene. Germline-derived CDR1 and CDR2 are SQVTM and ANQGSEA. With 6 bases removed from V and 0 bases from J, the gap between germline ends came to 12 bases. The CDR3 is 14 amino acids. CDR3 nucleotides: TGCAGCGTAGTGGCGGTGAGCTCCTACAATGAGCAGTTCTTC. The encoded protein is CSVVAVSSYNEQFF.

The chain combines TRBV13 with TRBJ2-5; D is unclear. Trimming shortened V by 1 base and J by 1 base, and 7 bases separated the two germline ends. CDR1 PRHDT and CDR2 FYEKMQ come from the germline V gene (reference sequence). CDR3 length: 14 amino acids. In DNA form, the CDR3 reads TGTGCCAGCAGCTTAGAAAACAGCCAAGAGACCCAGTACTTC. Translated, it gives CASSLENSQETQYF. Full variable domain (remainder filled in from reference TRBV13 and TRBJ2-5): AAGVIQSPRHLIKEKRETATLKCYPIPRHDTVYWYQQGPGQDPQFLISFYEKMQSDKGSIPDRFSAQQFSDYHSELNMSSLELGDSALYFCASSLENSQETQYFGPGTRLLVL.

The chain joins TRBV4-3 to TRBJ1-1; D gene uncertain. Trimming shortened V by 0 bases and J by 0 bases, and 8 bases separated the two germline ends. The CDR3 is 15 residues long. CDR1 and CDR2 from the germline V gene are LGHNA and YSLEER. CDR3 loop: CASSQDRHMNTEAFF. In DNA form, the CDR3 reads TGCGCCAGCAGCCAAGATCGCCACATGAACACTGAAGCTTTCTTT.

The V and J genes are TRBV29-1 and TRBJ2-5; maybe TRBD1 (5 bases). CDR3 length equals 13 residues. The ends were cut back, 3 bases at V and 1 base at J, with 9 bases in the middle. CDR1 and CDR2 from the germline V gene are SQVTM and ANQGSEA. The CDR3 region is CSVETDTQETQYF. DNA for the CDR3: TGCAGCGTTGAGACGGACACCCAAGAGACCCAGTACTTC. Full variable domain (remainder filled in from reference TRBV29-1 and TRBJ2-5): SAVISQKPSRDICQRGTSLTIQCQVDSQVTMMFWYRQQPGQSLTLIATANQGSEATYESGFVIDKFPISRPNLTFSTLTVSNMSPEDSSIYLCSVETDTQETQYFGPGTRLLVL.

This chain links TRBV7-2 with TRBJ1-2, with D unresolved. The CDR3 length is 15 residues. From germline, CDR1 is SGHTA and CDR2 FQGNSA. The V and J ends lost 0 bases and 1 base respectively, with 9 bases between them. Here the CDR3 reads CASSLAFEVNYGYTF. For the CDR3, the DNA is TGTGCCAGCAGCTTAGCGTTCGAGGTTAACTATGGCTACACCTTC.

The rearrangement joins TRBV5-1 to TRBJ1-1, with a tentative D call TRBD1 (5 bases). V was cut by 0 bases and J by 0 bases, with 9 bases left in between. The CDR3 covers 15 residues. Germline assignment: CDR1 SGHRS and CDR2 YFSETQ. CDR3 amino acids: CASSLAQDMNTEAFF. The DNA for the CDR3 is TGCGCCAGCAGCTTGGCACAGGATATGAACACTGAAGCTTTCTTT.

J is TRBJ1-1 and V is TRBV18; TRBD1 is a possible D gene (6 bases). The CDR3 has 15 amino acids. V was cut by 4 bases and J by 2 bases, with 14 bases left in between. The germline CDR1 and CDR2 sequences are KGHSH and LQKENI. The CDR3 DNA reads as TGTGCCAGCTCACGACAAAGCGGGGGCAACACTGAAGCTTTCTTT. This encodes CASSRQSGGNTEAFF. The whole variable domain, filled in from reference TRBV18 and TRBJ1-1, reads NAGVMQNPRHLVRRRGQEARLRCSPMKGHSHVYWYRQLPEEGLKFMVYLQKENIIDESGMPKERFSAEFPKEGPSILRIQQVVRGDSAAYFCASSRQSGGNTEAFFGQGTRLTVV.

This clone was seen once. This chain uses TRBV7-9 with TRBJ2-1; 7 bases line up with TRBD2. The V segment lost 5 bases and the J segment 7 bases; nucleotides outside the gene matches: 11. The germline V gene encodes CDR1 SEHNR and CDR2 FQNEAQ (reference sequence). This CDR3 region has 15 residues. The chain's CDR3 is CASSESGEWLNEQFF. The CDR3 DNA reads as TGTGCCAGCAGCGAAAGCGGGGAATGGCTGAATGAGCAGTTCTTC. The full variable domain, rest sourced from reference TRBV7-9 and TRBJ2-1, is DTGVSQNPRHKITKRGQNVTFRCDPISEHNRLYWYRQTLGQGPEFLTYFQNEAQLEKSRLLSDRFSAERPKGSFSTLEIQRTEQGDSAMYLCASSESGEWLNEQFFGPGTRLTVL.

This clone is judged medium-sized. The rearrangement uses TRBV28 and TRBJ2-3; 10 nucleotides line up with TRBD1. Germline-derived CDR1 and CDR2 are MDHEN and SYDVKM. Germline trimming cut 7 bases from V and 4 bases from J; bases unmatched to any gene: 5. The CDR3 spans 14 residues. CDR3 loop: CASTGTGESDTQYF. The CDR3, as DNA: TGTGCCAGCACCGGGACAGGGGAATCAGATACGCAGTATTTT.

J is TRBJ2-7 and V is TRBV30, with 9 bases matching TRBD1. V was clipped by 3 bases and J by 5 bases; unmatched bases: 5. The CDR3 covers 13 residues. Per germline, CDR1 GTSNPN and CDR2 SVGIG (reference sequence). CDR3 sequence reads: CAWRPGQGNEQYF. The CDR3 coding sequence is TGTGCCTGGAGACCGGGACAGGGAAACGAGCAGTACTTC.

This clone was recorded once. The chain couples TRBV19 to TRBJ2-5; D might be TRBD2 (5 bases). This CDR3 contains 13 residues. CDR1 is LNHDA, CDR2 SQIVND, per germline (reference sequence). The ends were cut back, 1 base at V and 9 bases at J, with 12 bases in the middle. The CDR3 here is CASSIGAARAQYF. The CDR3 coding sequence is TGTGCCAGTAGTATAGGGGCAGCGAGGGCCCAGTACTTC.